The T cell receptor beta chain described here comes from a study of T cells in Graves' hyperthyroidism and ophthalmopathy. Broader study findings: Blood also carried most thyroid clonotypes expanded above 0.001.

RNA transcripts yielded amplified TCR beta CDR3 regions. TCR CDR3 regions were first amplified by RT-PCR with HTBI primers. MiXCR, applied by TCRdb to the multiplex PCR reads, yields one record per CDR3 protein. The data show hundreds of thousands of distinct CDR3 sequences, about a third seen once. Trimming shortened V by 3 bases and J by 4 bases, and 6 bases separated the two germline ends. The CDR3 length is 13 residues. The germline CDR1 and CDR2 sequences are SGHTA and FQGNSA. This clonotype was seen repeatedly, ten times or more. The antigen remains undetermined. The sample taken for sequencing was blood. The origin of this receptor is a woman in her forties with Graves' hyperthyroidism. The V and J genes are TRBV7-2 and TRBJ2-2; no clear D gene. DNA for the CDR3: TGTGCCAGCAGCTTTAAGGGCACCGGGGAGCTGTTTTTT. Translating gives CASSFKGTGELFF. Supplemented by reference TRBV7-2 and TRBJ2-2, the full variable domain reads GAGVSQSPSNKVTEKGKDVELRCDPISGHTALYWYRQSLGQGLEFLIYFQGNSAPDKSGLPSDRFSAERTGGSVSTLTIQRTQQEDSAVYLCASSFKGTGELFFGEGSRLTVL.